Below are 7 T cell receptor beta chains sequenced from a single sample in a study of post-analysis software for immune sequencing data. General study findings and limits: A handful of TRBV segments appeared more often in patients than in controls, and TRBV5-6, TRBV5-1 and TRBV20-1 were among these.

Unique molecular identifiers tagged the TCR beta cDNA libraries. TCRdb reprocessed the PCR reads with MiXCR, giving one entry per CDR3 protein. The sample has some 890,000 distinct CDR3 sequences, 53% seen once. These receptors lack a known antigen. The sample consisted of blood. These receptors all come from a girl aged 5 to 17 with multiple sclerosis.

This chain joins TRBV10-2 and TRBJ2-5; a weak D match, TRBD1 (6 bases). Trimming removed 6 bases at V and 5 bases at J, with 16 bases between. From germline, CDR1 is WSHSY and CDR2 SAAADI. CDR3 size: 14 residues. In DNA form, the CDR3 reads TGCGCCAGCAGAGCCACAGGGAGTACGGAGACCCAGTACTTC. It translates to CASRATGSTETQYF.

As to this clonotype: The junction departs from the called germline gene at one end, perhaps through a read error. V is TRBV5-1 and J is TRBJ2-1; D possibly uses TRBD1 or TRBD2 (5 bases each). Germline CDR1 SGHRS, CDR2 YFSETQ. The CDR3 loop spans 14 amino acids. The CDR3 DNA sequence: TGCGCCAGCAGCTTGGGTCGGGGCTTGAATGGGCAGTTCTTC. As protein: CASSLGRGLNGQFF. The full variable domain, in which reference TRBV5-1 and TRBJ2-1 provide the parts outside the CDR3, is KAGVTQTPRYLIKTRGQQVTLSCSPISGHRSVSWYQQTPGQGLQFLFEYFSETQRNKGNFPGRFSGRQFSNSRSEMNVSTLELGDSALYLCASSLGRGLNGQFFGPGTRLTVL.

The chain employs TRBV29-1 and TRBJ1-1; D gene ambiguous. Trimming took 5 bases from V and 3 from J, leaving 19 bases between them. Germline assignment: CDR1 SQVTM and CDR2 ANQGSEA. The CDR3 has 15 residues. CDR3: CSVHHPSVMDTEAFF. The CDR3 nucleotides read TGCAGCGTTCACCACCCCTCGGTTATGGACACTGAAGCTTTCTTT.

This clonotype was seen only a few times. The J gene is TRBJ2-7, the V gene TRBV4-1; D remains ambiguous. In germline, CDR1 is MGHRA, CDR2 YSYEKL. The CDR3 loop spans 16 amino acids. The V end lost 2 bases, the J end lost 2 bases, and 16 bases lay between the germline ends. In DNA, the CDR3 is TGCGCCAGCAGCCAACCGGACCCAGGAGACGCCTACGAGCAGTACTTC. This sequence encodes CASSQPDPGDAYEQYF.

The chain is built from TRBV6-6 and TRBJ2-5; 10 bases match TRBD2. V trimming: 7 bases; J trimming: 3 bases; junction bases outside the gene matches: 14. There are 17 residues in the CDR3. The germline V gene has CDR1 MNHNY and CDR2 SVGAGI (reference sequence). CDR3 loop: CASMAGLAGAYEETQYF. The CDR3 nucleotides are TGTGCCAGCATGGCCGGTCTAGCGGGAGCCTATGAAGAGACCCAGTACTTC.

J is TRBJ2-3 and V is TRBV5-1; D gene unclear. In germline, CDR1 is SGHRS, CDR2 YFSETQ. Trimming left V 0 bases short and J 0 bases short, with 8 bases between. This CDR3 has 15 residues. CDR3 amino acids: CASSLAVASTDTQYF. CDR3 in DNA: TGCGCCAGCAGCTTGGCGGTAGCTAGCACAGATACGCAGTATTTT.

This clonotype was seen a few times. CDR3 amino acids: CSARDWASSEQFF. CDR3 sequence (DNA): TGCAGTGCTAGAGATTGGGCCTCCAGTGAGCAGTTCTTC. The chain carries TRBV20-1 and TRBJ2-1; no definite D call. The CDR3 length is 13 residues. The germline V gene encodes CDR1 DFQATT and CDR2 SNEGSKA (reference sequence). The V end was cut by 0 bases, the J end by 9 bases, with 12 bases between.